This passage covers 21 T cell receptor beta chains from one sample sequenced in a study of blood T cell repertoires in COVID-19. The protocol was immunoSEQ multiplex PCR, while the TCRdb copy is restricted to in-frame clones and leaves out a portion. The data contain under 350,000 clones, 89% of them singletons. The sample taken for sequencing was PBMCs or T cells enriched from blood (not recorded which). These receptors were taken from an older woman who had recovered from COVID-19.

This clone has only one observation. The chain joins TRBV5-1 to TRBJ2-3; 11 bases agree with TRBD2. Germline-derived CDR1 and CDR2 are SGHRS and YFSETQ. V shed 4 bases and J 0 bases; nucleotides not matched to a gene: 10. CDR3 length equals 18 residues. The CDR3 loop is CASSRTSGGLTSTDTQYF. The CDR3 coding sequence is TGCGCCAGCAGCCGCACTAGCGGGGGACTTACTAGCACAGATACGCAGTATTTT. Together with reference TRBV5-1 and TRBJ2-3, the CDR3 gives the full variable domain: KAGVTQTPRYLIKTRGQQVTLSCSPISGHRSVSWYQQTPGQGLQFLFEYFSETQRNKGNFPGRFSGRQFSNSRSEMNVSTLELGDSALYLCASSRTSGGLTSTDTQYFGPGTRLTVL.

The chain combines TRBV6-5 with TRBJ1-1, with 9 bases fitting TRBD1. The CDR3 is made up of 14 amino acids. The V gene's germline CDR1 is MNHEY and CDR2 SVGAGI. Losses at the gene ends were 5 bases for V and 6 bases for J; bases not matched to a gene: 7. CDR3 loop: CASSPRTGEAEAFF. In nucleotides, the CDR3 is TGTGCCAGCAGTCCACGGACAGGGGAGGCTGAAGCTTTCTTT.

The genes are TRBV11-2 and TRBJ2-7, with 8 bases aligning to TRBD2. The CDR3 covers 14 residues. The V segment lost 1 base and the J segment 9 bases; nucleotides outside the gene matches: 8. Germline-derived CDR1 and CDR2 are SGHAT and FQNNGV. In DNA, the CDR3 is TGTGCCAGCAGCTTAGTCGGGGGGGGCCTTTGGCAGTACTTC. Its translation is CASSLVGGGLWQYF.

This clone was found once. The chain couples TRBV24-1 to TRBJ1-2; D gene unclear. The V gene's germline CDR1 is KGHDR and CDR2 SFDVKD. The V gene lost 3 bases and the J gene lost 5 bases, with 12 bases spanning the gap. The CDR3 has 14 residues. The CDR3 reads CATSDARLAYGYTF. The CDR3 nucleotides read TGTGCCACCAGTGATGCCCGTCTGGCTTATGGCTACACCTTC.

This clone was detected a few times. The chain employs TRBV30 and TRBJ2-7, with 10 bases that match TRBD2. The CDR3 runs 13 residues. The ends lost 5 bases at V and 2 bases at J; junction bases unmatched: 3. CDR1 and CDR2 from the germline V gene are GTSNPN and SVGIG (reference sequence). The CDR3 loop reads CAWRTSGAYEQYF. Written as DNA, the CDR3 is TGTGCCTGGCGGACTAGCGGTGCCTACGAGCAGTACTTC.

The chain carries TRBV18 and TRBJ1-1; no definite D call. Trimming removed 4 bases at V and 2 bases at J, with 14 bases between. The CDR3 contains 15 residues. CDR1 KGHSH and CDR2 LQKENI come from the germline V gene. CDR3 loop: CASSQFDGFNTEAFF. Here the CDR3 DNA reads TGTGCCAGCTCACAATTCGACGGGTTTAACACTGAAGCTTTCTTT.

The chain links TRBV9 to TRBJ1-2, with D unresolved. The germline V and J ends were trimmed by 3 bases and 1 base, with 7 bases remaining between them. There are 13 residues in the CDR3. Germline-derived CDR1 and CDR2 are SGDLS and YYNGEE. CDR3 DNA: TGTGCCAGCAGCGCTGGGCTTAACTATGGCTACACCTTC. It yields the protein CASSAGLNYGYTF.

The rearrangement joins TRBV5-1 to TRBJ2-2; D may be TRBD1 (5 bases). The germline gives CDR1 SGHRS, CDR2 YFSETQ. Trimming cost V 0 bases and J 6 bases, with 15 bases left between them. This CDR3 has 16 amino acids. This chain's CDR3 is CASSLEPDRSPGELFF. DNA for the CDR3: TGCGCCAGCAGCTTGGAGCCTGACAGATCGCCCGGGGAGCTGTTTTTT.

This clone appeared a single time. This chain links TRBV5-1 with TRBJ2-1; 10 positions agree with TRBD2. CDR3 length: 15 residues. With V trimmed by 0 bases and J by 6 bases, 3 bases remained unmatched. Germline V gene sequence: CDR1 SGHRS, CDR2 YFSETQ. CDR3 coding DNA: TGCGCCAGCAGCTTGGGGTCTAGCGGGAGCAATGAGCAGTTCTTC. Its translation is CASSLGSSGSNEQFF.

The J gene is TRBJ1-6, the V gene TRBV27; 9 nucleotides match TRBD1. CDR3 size: 15 residues. The germline gives CDR1 MNHEY, CDR2 SMNVEV (reference sequence). The trim removed 3 bases at V and 8 bases at J, leaving 5 bases unmatched. The CDR3: CASSFRQGGDSPLHF. As DNA, the CDR3 is TGTGCCAGCAGTTTCCGACAGGGGGGCGATTCACCCCTCCACTTT.

This clone has only one observation. This chain links TRBV24-1 with TRBJ2-3, with 11 nucleotides matching TRBD2. CDR1 KGHDR and CDR2 SFDVKD come from the germline V gene. The CDR3 loop spans 17 amino acids. With 4 bases clipped from V and 4 bases from J, the junction kept 9 bases outside the gene matches. For the CDR3, the DNA is TGTGCCACCAGTGACGCGTCTAGCGGGAGGTTCGCAGATACGCAGTATTTT. Amino acid sequence: CATSDASSGRFADTQYF.

The chain employs TRBV6-6 and TRBJ1-4, with 8 bases aligning to TRBD1. This CDR3 has 15 amino acids. V shed 5 bases and J 8 bases; nucleotides not matched to a gene: 10. Per the germline V gene, CDR1 is MNHNY and CDR2 is SVGAGI (reference sequence). CDR3 coding DNA: TGTGCCAGCAGTGGAAGGGACAGGTCGAGGGAAAAACTGTTTTTT. Translating it yields CASSGRDRSREKLFF.

This chain uses TRBV5-1 with TRBJ1-1; the D is unclear. Germline V gene data show CDR1 as SGHRS and CDR2 as YFSETQ. CDR3 size: 12 residues. V was cut by 2 bases and J by 7 bases, with 9 bases left in between. DNA of the CDR3: TGCGCCAGCAGCTTTGGTAGTAGTGAAGCTTTCTTT. This sequence encodes CASSFGSSEAFF.

J is TRBJ1-5 and V is TRBV7-8; TRBD1 agrees at 12 bases. Germline trimming cut 3 bases from V and 3 bases from J; bases unmatched to any gene: 3. Germline CDR1 SGHVS, CDR2 FQNEAQ. The CDR3 runs to 16 residues. The CDR3 reads CASSFGDRGLNQPQHF. In nucleotides, the CDR3 is TGTGCCAGCAGCTTTGGGGACAGGGGGCTCAATCAGCCCCAGCATTTT.

The rearrangement links TRBV27 to TRBJ1-5; the match to TRBD1 covers 7 bases. The CDR3 extends over 15 amino acids. The J segment lost 2 bases and the V segment lost 6 bases, leaving 7 bases of the junction unmatched. Germline V gene lookup returns CDR1 MNHEY and CDR2 SMNVEV (reference sequence). The CDR3 here is CASSRGGGGNQPQHF. The CDR3 region has the DNA TGTGCCAGCAGCCGAGGGGGCGGCGGCAATCAGCCCCAGCATTTT.

The rearrangement uses TRBV30 and TRBJ1-6; 7 positions match TRBD1. Trimming at V came to 0 bases and at J to 5 bases, leaving 4 bases not matched to a gene. Germline V gene data show CDR1 as GTSNPN and CDR2 as SVGIG (reference sequence). The CDR3 extends over 15 amino acids. The CDR3 bases are TGTGCCTGGAGTGTACAGGGGTCCAATAATTCACCCCTCCACTTT. Encoded protein: CAWSVQGSNNSPLHF.

The genes are TRBV5-1 and TRBJ2-5; D may be TRBD1 (6 bases). The CDR3 sequence is 15 residues long. Deletions cut 5 bases from V and 5 bases from J, with 19 bases between. Per germline, CDR1 SGHRS and CDR2 YFSETQ. The CDR3 DNA reads TGCGCCAGCAGTCAAACAGTAGGACAGAGTGAGACCCAGTACTTC. It yields the protein CASSQTVGQSETQYF.

The chain joins TRBV7-9 to TRBJ1-4, with TRBD1 matching 8 bases. Germline V CDR1 and CDR2: SEHNR, FQNEAQ (reference sequence). The CDR3 has 14 residues. The junction had 7 bases not matched to a gene; V was cut back by 5 bases and J by 8 bases. The CDR3 is CASSIDRGAEKLFF. The CDR3 bases are TGTGCCAGCAGCATAGACAGGGGTGCGGAAAAACTGTTTTTT.

V and J are TRBV28 and TRBJ1-5; D uncertain. Trimming took 6 bases from V and 7 from J, leaving 13 bases between them. Germline CDR1 MDHEN, CDR2 SYDVKM. The CDR3 runs to 13 residues. The CDR3: CASRNYIGQPQHF. CDR3 DNA sequence: TGTGCCAGCAGGAACTACATTGGCCAGCCCCAGCATTTT.

The chain is built from TRBV4-2 and TRBJ2-7; 8 bases line up with TRBD2. Germline-derived CDR1 and CDR2 are LGHNA and YNFKEQ. The J segment lost 0 bases and the V segment lost 1 base, leaving 5 bases of the junction unmatched. The CDR3 is 16 residues long. As DNA, the CDR3 is TGTGCCAGCAGCCAAGCCCCGGGGGGGCTCTCCTACGAGCAGTACTTC. It specifies CASSQAPGGLSYEQYF.

V usage is TRBV9 and J usage is TRBJ2-3; D possibly corresponds to TRBD2 (6 bases). CDR1 SGDLS and CDR2 YYNGEE come from the germline V gene. The V end lost 3 bases, the J end lost 4 bases, and 12 bases lay between the germline ends. The CDR3 totals 14 residues. CDR3 region: CASSGGRRADTQYF. The CDR3 nucleotides are TGTGCCAGCAGCGGAGGTCGGAGGGCAGATACGCAGTATTTT.